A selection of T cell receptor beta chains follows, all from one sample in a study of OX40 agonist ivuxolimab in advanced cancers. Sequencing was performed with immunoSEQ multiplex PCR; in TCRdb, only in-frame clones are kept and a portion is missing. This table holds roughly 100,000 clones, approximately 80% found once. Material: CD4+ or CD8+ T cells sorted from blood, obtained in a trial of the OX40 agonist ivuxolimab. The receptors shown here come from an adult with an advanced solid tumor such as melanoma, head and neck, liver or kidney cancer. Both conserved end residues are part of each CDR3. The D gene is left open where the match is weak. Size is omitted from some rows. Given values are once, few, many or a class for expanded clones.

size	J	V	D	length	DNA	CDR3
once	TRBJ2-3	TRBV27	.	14	TGTGCCAGCAGTTTACGCACTAGCACAGATACGCAGTATTTT	CASSLRTSTDTQYF
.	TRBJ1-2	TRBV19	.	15	TGTGCCAGCGCCTTCCGGTCAGAAACTCCCTATGGCTACACCTTC	CASAFRSETPYGYTF
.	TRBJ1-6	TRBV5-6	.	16	TGTGCCAGCAGCTTACGGACATCTTCCTATAATTCACCCCTCCACTTT	CASSLRTSSYNSPLHF
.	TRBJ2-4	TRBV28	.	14	TGTGCCAGCAGTTTTAATGACAGGAGAAACATTCAGTACTTC	CASSFNDRRNIQYF
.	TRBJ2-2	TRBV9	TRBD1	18	TGTGCCAGCAGCAGTAGGGGGCGACAGGGTCAGAACACCGGGGAGCTGTTTTTT	CASSSRGRQGQNTGELFF
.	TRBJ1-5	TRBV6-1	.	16	TGTGCCAGCAGTGAATTTTCAGGTTATAGCAATCAGCCCCAGCATTTT	CASSEFSGYSNQPQHF
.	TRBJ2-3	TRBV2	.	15	TGTGCCAGCAGTCCCTACGGTGCTAGCACAGATACGCAGTATTTT	CASSPYGASTDTQYF
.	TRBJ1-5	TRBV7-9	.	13	TGTGCCAGCAGCTTAGAGAGCAATCAGCCCCAGCATTTT	CASSLESNQPQHF
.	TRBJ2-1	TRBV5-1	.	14	TGCGCCAGCAGCTTTTTAGGCGGGAACAATGAGCAGTTCTTC	CASSFLGGNNEQFF
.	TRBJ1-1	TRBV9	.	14	TGTGCCAGCAGCGTAGACTCAGGGAAAGCTGAAGCTTTCTTT	CASSVDSGKAEAFF
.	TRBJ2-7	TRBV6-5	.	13	TGTGCCAGCAGTTACTCGTTGGGGCTCGAGCAGTACTTC	CASSYSLGLEQYF
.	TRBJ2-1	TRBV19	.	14	TGTGCCACCCTGGGAGCCTCCACCTACAATGAGCAGTTCTTC	CATLGASTYNEQFF
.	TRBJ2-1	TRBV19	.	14	TGTGCCAGTAGTGGCAGGAGCTCCTACAATGAGCAGTTCTTC	CASSGRSSYNEQFF
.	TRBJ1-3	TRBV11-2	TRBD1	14	TGTGCCAGCAGCCAGGGGGCCTCTGGAAACACCATATATTTT	CASSQGASGNTIYF
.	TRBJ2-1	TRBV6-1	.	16	TGTGCCAGCAGTGAATCTAGCTCTTTTTCCTACAATGAGCAGTTCTTC	CASSESSSFSYNEQFF
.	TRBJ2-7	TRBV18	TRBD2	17	TGTGCCAGCTCACCAGGAACTAGCGGGAGGCCCGGCTACGAGCAGTACTTC	CASSPGTSGRPGYEQYF
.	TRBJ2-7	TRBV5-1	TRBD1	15	TGCGCCAGCAGCTTCGACAGGGGGCATACCTACGAGCAGTACTTC	CASSFDRGHTYEQYF
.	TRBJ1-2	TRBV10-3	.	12	TGTGCCATCAGTGCAGGAGACTATGGCTACACCTTC	CAISAGDYGYTF
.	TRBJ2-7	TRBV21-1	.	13	TGTGCCAGCAGCCTACCCCGGTTCGACGAGCAGTACTTC	CASSLPRFDEQYF
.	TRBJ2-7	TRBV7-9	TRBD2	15	TGTGCCAGCAGCTTACTTAGCGGGATCTCCTACGAGCAGTACTTC	CASSLLSGISYEQYF
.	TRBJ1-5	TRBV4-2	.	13	TGTGCCAGCAGCCAAGGGGGCAATCAGCCCCAGCATTTT	CASSQGGNQPQHF
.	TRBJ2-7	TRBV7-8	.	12	TGTGCCAGCAGCTTCCAACTCGGCGAGCAGTACTTC	CASSFQLGEQYF
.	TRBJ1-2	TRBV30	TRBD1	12	TGTGCCTCGGCGGACAGGCCGTCTGACTACACCTTC	CASADRPSDYTF
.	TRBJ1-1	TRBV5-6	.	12	TGTGCCAGCAGCTTGTTCGCAGGGGAAACTTTCTTT	CASSLFAGETFF
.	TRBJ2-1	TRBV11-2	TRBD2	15	TGTGCCAGCAGGGAGAGCGGGGGCGCCCCCAATGAGCAGTTCTTC	CASRESGGAPNEQFF
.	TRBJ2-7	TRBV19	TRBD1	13	TGTGCCAGTACCGGACAGGGTGGCTACGAGCAGTACTTC	CASTGQGGYEQYF
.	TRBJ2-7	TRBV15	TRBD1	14	TGTGCCACCAGCAGAGGGGACAGGGGCTACGAGCAGTACTTC	CATSRGDRGYEQYF
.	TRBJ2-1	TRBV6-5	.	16	TGTGCCAGCAGTTACTCGTTCGGGACTCCCCACAATGAGCAGTTCTTC	CASSYSFGTPHNEQFF
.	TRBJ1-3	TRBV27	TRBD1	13	TGTGCCAGCAGTCCCAGGGGGGGAAACACCATATATTTT	CASSPRGGNTIYF
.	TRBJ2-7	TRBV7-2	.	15	TGTGCCAGCAGCGAAGGTGGGACCAGCTCCTACGAGCAGTACTTC	CASSEGGTSSYEQYF
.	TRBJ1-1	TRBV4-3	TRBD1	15	TGCGCCAGCAGCCCCGGACAGGGGGCACCCACTGAAGCTTTCTTT	CASSPGQGAPTEAFF
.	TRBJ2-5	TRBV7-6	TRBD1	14	TGTGCCAGCAGCTTCGGGACAGAGCAAGAGACCCAGTACTTC	CASSFGTEQETQYF
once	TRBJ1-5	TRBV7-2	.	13	TGTGCCAGCAGCTTAGAGGTGAAGCAGCCCCAGCATTTT	CASSLEVKQPQHF
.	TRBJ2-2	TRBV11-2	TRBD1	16	TGTGCCAGCAGTTGGGGGGGACAGGGAAATACCGGGGAGCTGTTTTTT	CASSWGGQGNTGELFF
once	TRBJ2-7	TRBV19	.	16	TGTGCCAGTAGTCTCAAGGGGGGCGCAGGGGGTTACGAGCAGTACTTC	CASSLKGGAGGYEQYF
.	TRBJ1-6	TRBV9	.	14	TGTGCCAGCAGCGTGGAGGGGTATAATTCACCCCTCCACTTT	CASSVEGYNSPLHF
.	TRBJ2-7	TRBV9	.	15	TGTGCCAGCAGCGCCGGGGGGCAGGGGTTCGACGAGCAGTACTTC	CASSAGGQGFDEQYF
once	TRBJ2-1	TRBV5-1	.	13	TGCGCCAGCAGCCCGGAAGGGGGGGATGAGCAGTTCTTC	CASSPEGGDEQFF
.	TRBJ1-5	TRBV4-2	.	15	TGTGCCAGCAGCCAAGATATTCGGGAAGGTCAGCCCCAGCATTTT	CASSQDIREGQPQHF
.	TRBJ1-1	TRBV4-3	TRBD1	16	TGCGCCAGCAGCCAAGAGAATAGGGGGCCTCTATCTGGGGCTTTCTTT	CASSQENRGPLSGAFF
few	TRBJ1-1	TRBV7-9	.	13	TGTGCCAGCAGCTTAAGTGGGACCGAGGTGGCTTTCTTT	CASSLSGTEVAFF
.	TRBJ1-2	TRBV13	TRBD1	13	TGTGCCAGCAACAGGGGGCAGGGGTATGGCTACACCTTC	CASNRGQGYGYTF
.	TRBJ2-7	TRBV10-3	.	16	TGTGCCATCAGTGAAGGGAGCACCGCAGGGGCCTACGAGCAGTACTTC	CAISEGSTAGAYEQYF
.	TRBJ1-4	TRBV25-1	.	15	TGTGCCACCGGCGTCCGGGGGACAAACTCTGAAAAACTGTTTTTT	CATGVRGTNSEKLFF
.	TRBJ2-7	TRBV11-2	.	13	TGTGCCAGCAGCGTCGGGACTGCGGGGGAGCAGTACTTC	CASSVGTAGEQYF
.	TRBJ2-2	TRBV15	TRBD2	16	TGTGCCACCAGCAGAGGAAGCGGGAGTGGCTCCGGGGAGCTGTTTTTT	CATSRGSGSGSGELFF
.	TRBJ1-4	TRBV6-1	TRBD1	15	TGTGCCAGCAGTGGGGGACAGCCTCCAAATGAAAAACTGTTTTTT	CASSGGQPPNEKLFF
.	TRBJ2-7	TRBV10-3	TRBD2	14	TGTGCCAGCACTAGCGGGGGACTCTCCTACGAGCAGTACTTC	CASTSGGLSYEQYF
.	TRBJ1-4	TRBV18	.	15	TGTGCCAGCTCAGTCCAGGGATCAACTAATGAAAAACTGTTTTTT	CASSVQGSTNEKLFF
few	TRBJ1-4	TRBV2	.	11	TGTGCCAGCAGGGAAGTAGAAAAACTGTTTTTT	CASREVEKLFF
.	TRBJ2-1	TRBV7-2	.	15	TGTGCCAGCAGCCCAGGACCCTCAAGGGACAATGAGCAGTTCTTC	CASSPGPSRDNEQFF
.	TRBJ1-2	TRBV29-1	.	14	TGCAGCGTTGAAAGGCGAGATCTTAACTATGGCTACACCTTC	CSVERRDLNYGYTF
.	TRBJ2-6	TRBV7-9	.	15	TGTGCCAGCCCTCGGGGGATTTCAGGGGCCAACGTCCTGACTTTC	CASPRGISGANVLTF
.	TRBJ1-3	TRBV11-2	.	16	TGTGCCAGCAGCCCCAGTCTGGGGGGCTCAGGAAACACCATATATTTT	CASSPSLGGSGNTIYF
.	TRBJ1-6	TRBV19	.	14	TGTGCCAGTAGTATTGAGACACTCGGTTCACCCCTCCACTTT	CASSIETLGSPLHF